Following are 17 T cell receptor beta chains from one sample sequenced in a study of T cell responses to AZD1222 COVID-19 vaccine. The assay was immunoSEQ multiplex PCR, and TCRdb's table has in-frame clones only and misses some. This table has fewer than 200,000 clones, about 91% appearing once. Sequences were derived from peripheral blood, sampled on day 0 of MenACWY control vaccination. The origin of the receptors is an adult in good health.

This sequence joins TRBV27 and TRBJ2-4, with TRBD2 matching over 8 bases. Trimming took 7 bases from V and 6 from J; bases not matched to a gene: 11. The CDR3 is 15 residues long. Germline V gives CDR1 MNHEY, CDR2 SMNVEV (reference sequence). The CDR3 is CASKEGLGNGNIQYF. The DNA of the CDR3 is TGTGCCAGCAAAGAGGGACTAGGGAATGGAAACATTCAGTACTTC.

The genes are TRBV24-1 and TRBJ2-2; D not resolved. CDR1 and CDR2 from the germline V gene are KGHDR and SFDVKD. The CDR3 consists of 17 residues. V was cut by 1 base and J by 0 bases, with 11 bases left in between. The DNA for the CDR3 is TGTGCCACCAGTGATTTAGCCCAGCCGACGAACACCGGGGAGCTGTTTTTT. It codes for CATSDLAQPTNTGELFF.

The rearrangement uses TRBV14 and TRBJ1-4; the D gene is possibly TRBD1 (5 bases). V was shortened by 4 bases and J by 6 bases, with 12 bases between the two germline ends. Germline V gene data show CDR1 as SGHDN and CDR2 as FVKESK. This CDR3 is built from 14 residues. In DNA form, the CDR3 reads TGTGCCAGCAGCCGGGGGACGATTTATGAAAAACTGTTTTTT. This gives the protein CASSRGTIYEKLFF.

The chain links TRBV7-3 to TRBJ1-1, with D tentatively TRBD1 (6 bases). Per the germline V gene, CDR1 is SGHTA and CDR2 is FQGTGA. This CDR3 is 15 amino acids long. V was cut by 5 bases and J by 0 bases, with 13 bases left in between. CDR3 region: CASSLLGGVNTEAFF. The DNA for the CDR3 is TGTGCCAGCAGCCTCTTAGGGGGTGTGAACACTGAAGCTTTCTTT.

This chain connects TRBV18 to TRBJ1-4; tentatively, D is TRBD1 (6 bases). The germline CDR1 and CDR2 sequences are KGHSH and LQKENI. This CDR3 spans 14 amino acids. V was pared by 2 bases and J by 10 bases, with 14 bases between. The CDR3, as DNA: TGTGCCAGCTCACCAGTTCTACAGGGAAGAAAACTGTTTTTT. Its protein is CASSPVLQGRKLFF. Drawing the rest from reference TRBV18 and TRBJ1-4, the complete variable domain is NAGVMQNPRHLVRRRGQEARLRCSPMKGHSHVYWYRQLPEEGLKFMVYLQKENIIDESGMPKERFSAEFPKEGPSILRIQQVVRGDSAAYFCASSPVLQGRKLFFGSGTQLSVL.

CDR3 region: CASSPVGRSTGELFF. In DNA, the CDR3 is TGTGCCAGCAGCCCAGTTGGGCGGAGCACCGGGGAGCTGTTTTTT. The chain combines TRBV7-2 with TRBJ2-2; D remains ambiguous. Germline CDR1 SGHTA, CDR2 FQGNSA. The CDR3 runs 15 residues. Trimming stripped 5 bases from V and 4 bases from J, with 14 bases between. The full variable domain, in which reference TRBV7-2 and TRBJ2-2 provide the parts outside the CDR3, is GAGVSQSPSNKVTEKGKDVELRCDPISGHTALYWYRQSLGQGLEFLIYFQGNSAPDKSGLPSDRFSAERTGGSVSTLTIQRTQQEDSAVYLCASSPVGRSTGELFFGEGSRLTVL.

V usage is TRBV7-2 and J usage is TRBJ1-2; 11 bases match TRBD1. With 3 bases clipped from V and 13 bases from J, the junction kept 22 bases outside the gene matches. In germline, CDR1 is SGHTA, CDR2 FQGNSA. This CDR3 comprises 18 residues. CDR3 DNA: TGTGCCAGCAGCTTGTTCTCCGGGACAGGGGGACGAAGGAGAGACTCCACCTTC. This encodes CASSLFSGTGGRRRDSTF.

The genes are TRBV27 and TRBJ2-7; the match to TRBD2 covers 7 bases. The CDR3 extends over 13 amino acids. Germline V gene data show CDR1 as MNHEY and CDR2 as SMNVEV (reference sequence). With 6 bases clipped from V and 3 bases from J, the junction kept 5 bases outside the gene matches. The CDR3 protein is CASSPSGFYEQYF. The CDR3 DNA reads TGTGCCAGCAGCCCTAGCGGATTCTACGAGCAGTACTTC.

Turning to this clone: Other DNA sequences within the sample encode an identical CDR3. The rearrangement joins TRBV11-3 to TRBJ1-1, with 8 bases lining up with TRBD1. The CDR3 has 13 residues. V gave up 5 bases and J gave up 5 bases; unmatched junction bases: 4. The V gene's germline CDR1 is SGHNT and CDR2 YENEEA. CDR3 sequence: CASSRTGGTEAFF. CDR3 nucleotides: TGTGCCAGCAGCCGTACAGGGGGTACTGAAGCTTTCTTT.

The chain recombines TRBV4-2 with TRBJ1-1, with 8 bases aligning to TRBD1. With 0 bases clipped from V and 8 bases from J, the junction kept 11 bases outside the gene matches. CDR3 size: 16 residues. From germline, CDR1 is LGHNA and CDR2 YNFKEQ. The CDR3 nucleotides are TGTGCCAGCAGCCAAGATGGGACAGGATGGGGCGAGGAAGCTTTCTTT. This encodes CASSQDGTGWGEEAFF.

V gene TRBV15 combines with J gene TRBJ2-3, with D perhaps assigned TRBD1 or TRBD2 (5 bases each). CDR1 is LNHNV and CDR2 is YYDKDF in the germline V gene (reference sequence). The V end lost 5 bases, the J end lost 11 bases, and 20 bases lay between the germline ends. The CDR3 is 14 residues long. CDR3 sequence reads: CATSANLGGIGQYF. CDR3 in DNA: TGTGCCACCAGCGCTAACCTTGGGGGTATCGGGCAGTATTTT.

The chain recombines TRBV12-3 or TRBV12-4 with TRBJ2-7; D not resolved. This CDR3 is 13 amino acids long. The V gene lost 4 bases and the J gene lost 2 bases, with 9 bases spanning the gap. DNA for the CDR3: TGTGCCAGCAGTTCACAGTACACCTACGAGCAGTACTTC. Translating it yields CASSSQYTYEQYF.

The CDR3 nucleotides are TGCGCCAGCCAACCTGGACCTACGATCGCGGACGAGCAGTACTTC. Protein product: CASQPGPTIADEQYF. V and J are TRBV5-1 and TRBJ2-7; D gene ambiguous. The CDR3 consists of 15 residues. V dropped 7 bases and J dropped 5 bases, with 22 bases sitting between them. CDR1 is SGHRS, CDR2 YFSETQ, per germline. Full variable domain (outside the CDR3, taken from reference TRBV5-1 and TRBJ2-7): KAGVTQTPRYLIKTRGQQVTLSCSPISGHRSVSWYQQTPGQGLQFLFEYFSETQRNKGNFPGRFSGRQFSNSRSEMNVSTLELGDSALYLCASQPGPTIADEQYFGPGTRLTVT.

V usage is TRBV9 and J usage is TRBJ1-1; 9 positions agree with TRBD1. CDR1 is SGDLS, CDR2 YYNGEE, per germline. The CDR3 is made up of 16 amino acids. Trimming at V came to 2 bases and at J to 3 bases, leaving 8 bases not matched to a gene. The CDR3 protein is CASSVVDTGGYTEAFF. The CDR3 nucleotides are TGTGCCAGCAGCGTGGTAGACACAGGGGGCTACACTGAAGCTTTCTTT.

The gene calls are TRBV7-9 and TRBJ2-7; D ambiguous. Trimming cost V 5 bases and J 3 bases, with 14 bases left between them. The CDR3 contains 14 residues. Germline assignment: CDR1 SEHNR and CDR2 FQNEAQ (reference sequence). The CDR3 loop is CASSPGVWGYEQYF. Written as DNA, the CDR3 is TGTGCCAGCAGCCCCGGTGTGTGGGGCTACGAGCAGTACTTC.

This clone was seen once. V gene TRBV7-2 combines with J gene TRBJ1-3; 7 bases fit TRBD1. CDR1 SGHTA and CDR2 FQGNSA come from the germline V gene. V dropped 5 bases and J dropped 3; count of bases not matched to a gene: 7. CDR3 length: 15 amino acids. CDR3 protein: CASSIRQGSGNTIYF. In DNA form, the CDR3 reads TGTGCCAGCAGCATAAGACAGGGAAGTGGAAACACCATATATTTT.

This clone turned up a few times. V is TRBV2 and J is TRBJ1-4, with TRBD1 matching 8 bases. The CDR3 contains 13 residues. V shed 6 bases, J shed 16 bases, and the junction held 13 bases outside the gene matches. The germline gives CDR1 SNHLY, CDR2 FYNNEI. DNA for the CDR3: TGTGCCAGCAGCCTTGGAACCTGGGACAGGTGGTTTTTT. Translated: CASSLGTWDRWFF.